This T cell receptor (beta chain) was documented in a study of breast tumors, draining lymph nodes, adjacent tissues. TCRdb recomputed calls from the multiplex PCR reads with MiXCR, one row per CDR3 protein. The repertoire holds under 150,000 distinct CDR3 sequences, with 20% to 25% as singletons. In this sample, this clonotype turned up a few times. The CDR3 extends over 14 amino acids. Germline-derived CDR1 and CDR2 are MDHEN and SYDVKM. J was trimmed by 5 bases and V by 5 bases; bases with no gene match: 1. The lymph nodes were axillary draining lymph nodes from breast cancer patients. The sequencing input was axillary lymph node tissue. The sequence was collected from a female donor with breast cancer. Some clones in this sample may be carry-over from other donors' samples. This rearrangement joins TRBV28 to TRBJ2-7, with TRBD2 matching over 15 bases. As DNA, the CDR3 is TGTGCCAGCAGTAGGACTAGCGGGAGGGACGAGCAGTACTTC. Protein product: CASSRTSGRDEQYF.